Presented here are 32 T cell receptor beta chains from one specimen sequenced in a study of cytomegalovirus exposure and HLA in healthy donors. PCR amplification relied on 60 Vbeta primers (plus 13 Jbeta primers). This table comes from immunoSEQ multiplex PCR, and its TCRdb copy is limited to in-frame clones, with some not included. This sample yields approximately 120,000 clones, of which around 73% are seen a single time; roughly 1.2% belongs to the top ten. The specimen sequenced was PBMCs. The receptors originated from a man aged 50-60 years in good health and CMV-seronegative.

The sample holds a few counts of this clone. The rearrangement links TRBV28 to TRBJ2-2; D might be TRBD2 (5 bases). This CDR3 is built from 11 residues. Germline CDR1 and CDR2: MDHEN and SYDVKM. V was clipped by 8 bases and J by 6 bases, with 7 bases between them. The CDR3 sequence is CASRGSGELFF. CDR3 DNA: TGTGCCAGCCGAGGGTCCGGGGAGCTGTTTTTT.

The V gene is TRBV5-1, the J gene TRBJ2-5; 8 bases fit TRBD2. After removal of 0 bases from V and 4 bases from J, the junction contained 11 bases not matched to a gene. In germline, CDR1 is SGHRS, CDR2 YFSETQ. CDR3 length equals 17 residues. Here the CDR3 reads CASSLAPGGALGETQYF. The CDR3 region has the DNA TGCGCCAGCAGCTTGGCCCCGGGAGGGGCGTTGGGAGAGACCCAGTACTTC.

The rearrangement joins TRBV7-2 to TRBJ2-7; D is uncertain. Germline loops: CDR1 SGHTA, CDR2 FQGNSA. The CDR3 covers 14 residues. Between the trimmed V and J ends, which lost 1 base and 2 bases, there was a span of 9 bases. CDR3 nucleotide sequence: TGTGCCAGCAGCTTAGGTGGCCTTACCTACGAGCAGTACTTC. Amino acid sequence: CASSLGGLTYEQYF.

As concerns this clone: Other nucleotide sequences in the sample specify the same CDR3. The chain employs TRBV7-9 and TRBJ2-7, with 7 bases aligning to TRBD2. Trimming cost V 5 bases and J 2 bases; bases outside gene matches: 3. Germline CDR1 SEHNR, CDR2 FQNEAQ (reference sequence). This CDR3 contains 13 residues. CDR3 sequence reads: CASSPGGTYEQYF. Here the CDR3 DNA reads TGTGCCAGCAGCCCCGGGGGGACCTACGAGCAGTACTTC.

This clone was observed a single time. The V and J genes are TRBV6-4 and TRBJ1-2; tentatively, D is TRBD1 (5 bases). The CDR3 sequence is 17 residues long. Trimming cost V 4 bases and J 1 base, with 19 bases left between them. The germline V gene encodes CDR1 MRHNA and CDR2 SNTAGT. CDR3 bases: TGTGCCAGCAGTGGCCTCAAAGCCAGGGTGCGTAACTATGGCTACACCTTC. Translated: CASSGLKARVRNYGYTF.

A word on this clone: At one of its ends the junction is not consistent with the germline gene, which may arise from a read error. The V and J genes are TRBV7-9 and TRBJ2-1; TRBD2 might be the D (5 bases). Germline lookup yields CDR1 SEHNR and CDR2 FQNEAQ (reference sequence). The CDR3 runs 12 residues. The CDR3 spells CSSSFTRDEQFF. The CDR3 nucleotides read TGTTCCAGCAGCTTCACTAGGGATGAGCAGTTCTTC.

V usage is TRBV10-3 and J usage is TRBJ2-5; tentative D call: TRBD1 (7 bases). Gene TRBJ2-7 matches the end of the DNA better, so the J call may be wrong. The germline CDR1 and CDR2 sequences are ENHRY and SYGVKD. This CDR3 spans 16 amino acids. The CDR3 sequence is CAISEAGTVSSYEQYF. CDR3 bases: TGTGCCATCAGTGAGGCGGGGACAGTGAGCTCCTACGAGCAGTACTTC.

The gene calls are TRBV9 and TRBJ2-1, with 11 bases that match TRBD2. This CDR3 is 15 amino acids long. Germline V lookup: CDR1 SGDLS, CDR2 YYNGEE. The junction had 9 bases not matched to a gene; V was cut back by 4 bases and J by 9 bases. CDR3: CASSPGLAGGGEQFF. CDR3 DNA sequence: TGTGCCAGCAGCCCGGGGCTAGCGGGAGGAGGTGAGCAGTTCTTC.

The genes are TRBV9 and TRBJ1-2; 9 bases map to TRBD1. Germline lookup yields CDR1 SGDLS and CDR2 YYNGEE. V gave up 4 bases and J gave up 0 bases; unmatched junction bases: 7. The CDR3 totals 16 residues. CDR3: CASSYGTGKTNYGYTF. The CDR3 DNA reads TGTGCCAGCAGCTACGGGACAGGGAAAACTAACTATGGCTACACCTTC.

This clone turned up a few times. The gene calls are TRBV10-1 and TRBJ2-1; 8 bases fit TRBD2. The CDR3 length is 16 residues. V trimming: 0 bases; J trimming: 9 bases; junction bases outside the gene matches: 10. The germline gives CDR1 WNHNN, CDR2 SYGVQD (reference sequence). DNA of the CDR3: TGCGCCAGCAGTGAGTCGGTGGCGGGAGGTTCCGTTGAGCAGTTCTTC. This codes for CASSESVAGGSVEQFF.

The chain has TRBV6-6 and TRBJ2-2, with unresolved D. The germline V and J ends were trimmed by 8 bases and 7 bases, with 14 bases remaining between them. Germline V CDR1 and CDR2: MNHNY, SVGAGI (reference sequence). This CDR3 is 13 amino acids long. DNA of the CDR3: TGTGCCAGCTGGCGAGCGACGAGCGGGGAGCTGTTTTTT. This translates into CASWRATSGELFF.

The CDR3: CAISESSGRETQYF. CDR3 sequence (DNA): TGTGCCATCAGTGAGTCGAGCGGCCGAGAGACCCAGTACTTC. The V call is TRBV10-3, the J call TRBJ2-5, with D possibly TRBD2 on 5 matching bases. Trimming took 0 bases from V and 4 from J, leaving 9 bases between them. Germline V gives CDR1 ENHRY, CDR2 SYGVKD. The CDR3 is 14 residues long.

The CDR3 sequence is CASSVAGGRGETQYF. CDR3 in DNA: TGTGCCAGCAGTGTAGCGGGAGGGCGAGGGGAGACCCAGTACTTC. The genes are TRBV28 and TRBJ2-5; 11 bases agree with TRBD2. The CDR3 length is 15 residues. Germline trimming cut 5 bases from V and 5 bases from J; bases unmatched to any gene: 7. CDR1 and CDR2 (germline): MDHEN, SYDVKM.

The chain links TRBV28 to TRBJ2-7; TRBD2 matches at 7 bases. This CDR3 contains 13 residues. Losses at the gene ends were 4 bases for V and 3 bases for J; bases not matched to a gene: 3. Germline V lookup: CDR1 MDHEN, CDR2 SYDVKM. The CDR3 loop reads CASSSWTSYEQYF. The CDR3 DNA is TGTGCCAGCAGTTCTTGGACTAGCTACGAGCAGTACTTC.

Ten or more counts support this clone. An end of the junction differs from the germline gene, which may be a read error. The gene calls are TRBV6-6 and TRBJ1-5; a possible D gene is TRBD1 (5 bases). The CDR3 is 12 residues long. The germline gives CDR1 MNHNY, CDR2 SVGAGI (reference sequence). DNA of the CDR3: TGTGCCAGCAGTAGACTCGACAGCTCGCCTTTTTTT. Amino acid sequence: CASSRLDSSPFF.

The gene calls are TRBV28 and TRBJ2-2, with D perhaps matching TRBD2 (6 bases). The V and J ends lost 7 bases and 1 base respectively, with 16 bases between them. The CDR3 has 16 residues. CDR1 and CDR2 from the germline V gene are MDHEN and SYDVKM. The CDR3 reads CASKNEAGMNTGELFF. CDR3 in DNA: TGTGCCAGCAAGAATGAGGCGGGAATGAACACCGGGGAGCTGTTTTTT.

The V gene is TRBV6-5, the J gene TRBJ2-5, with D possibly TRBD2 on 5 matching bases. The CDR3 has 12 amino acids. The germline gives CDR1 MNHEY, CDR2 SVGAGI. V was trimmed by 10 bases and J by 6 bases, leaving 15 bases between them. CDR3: CATVSGSQTQYF. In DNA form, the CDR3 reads TGTGCCACCGTCAGCGGTAGTCAGACCCAGTACTTC.

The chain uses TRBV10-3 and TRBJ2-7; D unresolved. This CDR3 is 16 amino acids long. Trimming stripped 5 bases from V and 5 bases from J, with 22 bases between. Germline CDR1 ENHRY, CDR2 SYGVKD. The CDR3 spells CAISSLSRLETNEQYF. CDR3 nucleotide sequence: TGTGCCATCAGTTCCCTTTCTAGGTTGGAAACGAACGAGCAGTACTTC.

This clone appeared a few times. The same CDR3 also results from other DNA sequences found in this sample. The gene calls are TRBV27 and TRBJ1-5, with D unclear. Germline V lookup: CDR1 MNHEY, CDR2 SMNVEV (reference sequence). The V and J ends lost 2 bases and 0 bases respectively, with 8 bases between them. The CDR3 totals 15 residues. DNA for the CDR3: TGTGCCAGCAGTTTAACGGGGTATAGCAATCAGCCCCAGCATTTT. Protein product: CASSLTGYSNQPQHF.

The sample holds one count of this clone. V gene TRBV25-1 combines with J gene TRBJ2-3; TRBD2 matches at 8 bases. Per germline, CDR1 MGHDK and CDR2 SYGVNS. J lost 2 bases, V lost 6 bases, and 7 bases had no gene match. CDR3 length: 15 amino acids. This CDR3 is CASRHGAGDTDTQYF. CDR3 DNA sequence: TGTGCCAGCAGACACGGAGCGGGGGACACAGATACGCAGTATTTT.

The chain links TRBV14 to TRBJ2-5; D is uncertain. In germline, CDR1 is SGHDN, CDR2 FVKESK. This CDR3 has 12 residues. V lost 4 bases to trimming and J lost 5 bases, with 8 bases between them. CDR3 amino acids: CASSPTSETQYF. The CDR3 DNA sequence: TGTGCCAGCAGCCCAACTTCGGAGACCCAGTACTTC.

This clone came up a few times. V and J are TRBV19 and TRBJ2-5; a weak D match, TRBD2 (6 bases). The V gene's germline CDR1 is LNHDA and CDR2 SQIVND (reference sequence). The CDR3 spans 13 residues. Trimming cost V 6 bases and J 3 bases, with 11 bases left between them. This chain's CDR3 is CASSPWGEETQYF. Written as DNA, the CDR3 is TGTGCCAGTAGCCCTTGGGGGGAAGAGACCCAGTACTTC.

CDR3 region: CASSAASGGTYEQYF. The CDR3 DNA reads as TGTGCCAGCTCAGCCGCCAGCGGGGGGACCTACGAGCAGTACTTC. The V and J genes are TRBV18 and TRBJ2-7; TRBD2 agrees at 9 bases. CDR3 length: 15 residues. Trimming took 5 bases from V and 2 from J; bases not matched to a gene: 7. Germline assignment: CDR1 KGHSH and CDR2 LQKENI.

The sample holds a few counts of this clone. The CDR3 region is CASSQAPHRDTGELFF. CDR3 coding DNA: TGCGCCAGCAGCCAAGCCCCTCACAGGGACACCGGGGAGCTGTTTTTT. V and J are TRBV4-1 and TRBJ2-2, with D maybe TRBD1 (6 bases). The CDR3 has 16 amino acids. V was cut by 1 base and J by 3 bases, with 12 bases left in between. Germline V gives CDR1 MGHRA, CDR2 YSYEKL.

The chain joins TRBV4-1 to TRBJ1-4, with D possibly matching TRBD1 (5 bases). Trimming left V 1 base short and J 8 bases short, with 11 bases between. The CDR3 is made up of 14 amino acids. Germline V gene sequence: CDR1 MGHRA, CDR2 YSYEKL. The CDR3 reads CASSQGRTSEKLFF. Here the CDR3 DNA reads TGCGCCAGCAGCCAAGGACGGACAAGCGAAAAACTGTTTTTT.

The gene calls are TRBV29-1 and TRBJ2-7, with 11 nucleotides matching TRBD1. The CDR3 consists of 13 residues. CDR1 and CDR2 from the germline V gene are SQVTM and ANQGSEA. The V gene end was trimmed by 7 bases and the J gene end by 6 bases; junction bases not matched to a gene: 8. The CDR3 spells CSATGTGGGEQYF. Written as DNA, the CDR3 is TGCAGCGCCACCGGGACAGGGGGTGGCGAGCAGTACTTC.

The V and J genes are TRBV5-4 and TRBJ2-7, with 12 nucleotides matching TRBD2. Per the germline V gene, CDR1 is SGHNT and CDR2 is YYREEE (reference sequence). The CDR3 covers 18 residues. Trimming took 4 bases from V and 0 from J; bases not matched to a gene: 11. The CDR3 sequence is CASSPRGLAGVSSYEQYF. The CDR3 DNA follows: TGTGCCAGCAGCCCAAGGGGACTAGCGGGTGTTAGCTCCTACGAGCAGTACTTC.

The CDR3 DNA follows: TGCGCCAGCGGGACAGGGACTTACGAGCAGTACTTC. Its translation is CASGTGTYEQYF. This chain links TRBV10-2 with TRBJ2-7; 9 nucleotides line up with TRBD1. CDR3 length: 12 amino acids. CDR1 WSHSY and CDR2 SAAADI come from the germline V gene. V was clipped by 8 bases and J by 4 bases; unmatched bases: 3.

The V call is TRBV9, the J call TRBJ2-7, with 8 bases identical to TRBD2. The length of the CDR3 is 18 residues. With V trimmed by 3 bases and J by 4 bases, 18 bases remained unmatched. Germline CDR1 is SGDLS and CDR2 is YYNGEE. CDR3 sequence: CASSAPGREVSGLYEQYF. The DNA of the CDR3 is TGTGCCAGCAGCGCCCCGGGGCGGGAGGTCTCTGGACTTTACGAGCAGTACTTC.

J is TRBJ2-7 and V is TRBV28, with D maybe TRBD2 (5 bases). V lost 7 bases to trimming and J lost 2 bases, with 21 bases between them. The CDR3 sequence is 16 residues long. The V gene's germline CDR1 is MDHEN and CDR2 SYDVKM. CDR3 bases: TGTGCCAGCACTAAAGGTTCCAGCGGAAAACCCTACGAGCAGTACTTC. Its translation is CASTKGSSGKPYEQYF.

CDR3 in amino acids: CASSIWREGITGELFF. The CDR3 DNA reads as TGTGCCAGCAGCATTTGGCGGGAGGGAATCACCGGGGAGCTGTTTTTT. The chain employs TRBV5-8 and TRBJ2-2, with 9 bases matching TRBD2. Trimming took 4 bases from V and 4 from J; bases not matched to a gene: 8. This CDR3 is 16 amino acids long. Germline-derived CDR1 and CDR2 are SGHTS and YDEGEE.

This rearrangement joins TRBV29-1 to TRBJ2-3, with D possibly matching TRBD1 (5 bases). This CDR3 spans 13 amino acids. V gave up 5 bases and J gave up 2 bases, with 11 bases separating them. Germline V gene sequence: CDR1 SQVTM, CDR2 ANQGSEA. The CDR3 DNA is TGCAGCGTTAGTGGCAGGGACACAGATACGCAGTATTTT. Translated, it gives CSVSGRDTDTQYF.